This TCR beta chain was identified during a study of patients and donors after allogeneic stem cell transplantation. Trimming cost V 4 bases and J 1 base, with 10 bases left between them. The CDR3 runs to 14 residues. TCRdb ran MiXCR on the RT-PCR reads and lists one entry per CDR3 protein. The sample holds roughly 200,000 distinct CDR3 sequences, 38% seen once. This clonotype was seen a few times. The source of this sequence is a human donor who was either an allogeneic HSCT recipient or a stem cell or donor lymphocyte infusion donor (not recorded which). It is not recorded whose cells these are; they may come from a transplant donor. The chain joins TRBV12-3 or TRBV12-4 to TRBJ2-5, with D perhaps matching TRBD1 (6 bases). The sample taken for sequencing was blood, either unsorted or a sorted T cell fraction (not recorded which). CDR3 in DNA: TGTGCCAGCAGTTCCGGGACAACCCAAGAGACCCAGTACTTC. This codes for CASSSGTTQETQYF.